The 5 T cell receptor beta chains below come from one sample, sequenced in a study of blood T cells in healthy people across ages. Combining a sample-barcoded 5' primer with a J-beta primer mix, a second PCR ran for 7 to 11 cycles. TCRdb reprocessed the 5' RACE reads with MiXCR, giving one entry per CDR3 protein. In the table there are hundreds of thousands of distinct CDR3 sequences, under 40% of which are singletons. Material: blood. The receptors come from a man in his late teens or twenties in good health.

This chain links TRBV12-5 with TRBJ1-1, with 8 bases fitting TRBD1. V dropped 4 bases and J dropped 9; count of bases not matched to a gene: 7. From germline, CDR1 is LGHNT and CDR2 FRNRAP. The CDR3 runs to 13 residues. CDR3 amino acids: CASGWGTGGQAFF. The CDR3 DNA follows: TGTGCTAGTGGTTGGGGGACAGGCGGCCAAGCTTTCTTT. Full variable domain (missing parts from reference TRBV12-5 and TRBJ1-1): DARVTQTPRHKVTEMGQEVTMRCQPILGHNTVFWYRQTMMQGLELLAYFRNRAPLDDSGMPKDRFSAEMPDATLATLKIQPSEPRDSAVYFCASGWGTGGQAFFGQGTRLTVV.

This chain links TRBV5-1 with TRBJ2-3; TRBD2 agrees at 8 bases. With V trimmed by 3 bases and J by 2 bases, 11 bases remained unmatched. CDR1 is SGHRS and CDR2 is YFSETQ in the germline V gene. The CDR3 has 17 residues. The DNA for the CDR3 is TGCGCCAGCAGCTCCTATGGGCGGGGGGAACCCACAGATACGCAGTATTTT. Its translation is CASSSYGRGEPTDTQYF. The variable domain in full, completed from reference TRBV5-1 and TRBJ2-3, reads KAGVTQTPRYLIKTRGQQVTLSCSPISGHRSVSWYQQTPGQGLQFLFEYFSETQRNKGNFPGRFSGRQFSNSRSEMNVSTLELGDSALYLCASSSYGRGEPTDTQYFGPGTRLTVL.

V usage is TRBV12-3 or TRBV12-4 and J usage is TRBJ2-1; 10 nucleotides agree with TRBD2. The better agreement between TRBJ2-7 and the DNA end casts doubt on the J call. The CDR3 consists of 14 residues. The CDR3 nucleotides are TGTGCCAGCAGTACTAGCGGGGCCTACAATGAGCAGTACTTC. Translating it yields CASSTSGAYNEQYF.

This clonotype was recorded a few times. The chain joins TRBV5-1 to TRBJ1-2, with TRBD1 as a possible D gene (6 bases). Looked up from germline, CDR1 is SGHRS and CDR2 is YFSETQ. Between the trimmed V and J ends, which lost 1 base and 8 bases, there was a span of 18 bases. The CDR3 is made up of 15 amino acids. The CDR3, as DNA: TGCGCCAGCAGCTTGACCCTTTCACAGGGCGAGGGCTACACCTTC. It codes for CASSLTLSQGEGYTF.

This clonotype was seen more than once but under ten times. V is TRBV5-1 and J is TRBJ1-6; 8 bases align to TRBD1. Germline V gives CDR1 SGHRS, CDR2 YFSETQ. V dropped 3 bases and J dropped 5; count of bases not matched to a gene: 10. The CDR3 spans 17 residues. The CDR3: CASSSKSGTGDNSPLHF. As DNA, the CDR3 is TGCGCCAGCAGCTCGAAATCCGGGACAGGTGATAATTCACCCCTCCACTTT. Full variable domain (missing parts from reference TRBV5-1 and TRBJ1-6): KAGVTQTPRYLIKTRGQQVTLSCSPISGHRSVSWYQQTPGQGLQFLFEYFSETQRNKGNFPGRFSGRQFSNSRSEMNVSTLELGDSALYLCASSSKSGTGDNSPLHFGNGTRLTVT.